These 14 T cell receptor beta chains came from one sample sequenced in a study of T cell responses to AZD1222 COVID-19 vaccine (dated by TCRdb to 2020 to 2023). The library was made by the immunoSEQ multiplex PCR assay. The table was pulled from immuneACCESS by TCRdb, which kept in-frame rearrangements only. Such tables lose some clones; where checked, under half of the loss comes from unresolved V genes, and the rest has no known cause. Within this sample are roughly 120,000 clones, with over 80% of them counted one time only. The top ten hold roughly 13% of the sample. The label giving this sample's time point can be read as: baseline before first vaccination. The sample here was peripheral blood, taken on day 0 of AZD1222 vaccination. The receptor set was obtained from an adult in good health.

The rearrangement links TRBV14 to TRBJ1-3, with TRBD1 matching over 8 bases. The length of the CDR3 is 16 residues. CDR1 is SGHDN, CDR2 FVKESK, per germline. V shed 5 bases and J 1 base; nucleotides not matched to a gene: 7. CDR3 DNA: TGTGCCAGCAGCTCGACAGGGGCCAGGTCTGGAAACACCATATATTTT. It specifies CASSSTGARSGNTIYF. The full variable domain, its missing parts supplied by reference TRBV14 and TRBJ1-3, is EAGVTQFPSHSVIEKGQTVTLRCDPISGHDNLYWYRRVMGKEIKFLLHFVKESKQDESGMPNNRFLAERTGGTYSTLKVQPAELEDSGVYFCASSSTGARSGNTIYFGEGSWLTVV.

This CDR3 is CASSVNRGNEAFF. CDR3 bases: TGCGCCAGCAGCGTCAACCGGGGGAATGAAGCTTTCTTT. The rearrangement joins TRBV4-3 to TRBJ1-1; possibly TRBD1 for D (5 bases). The CDR3 is made up of 13 amino acids. Looked up from germline, CDR1 is LGHNA and CDR2 is YSLEER. V was trimmed by 5 bases and J by 7 bases, leaving 14 bases between them.

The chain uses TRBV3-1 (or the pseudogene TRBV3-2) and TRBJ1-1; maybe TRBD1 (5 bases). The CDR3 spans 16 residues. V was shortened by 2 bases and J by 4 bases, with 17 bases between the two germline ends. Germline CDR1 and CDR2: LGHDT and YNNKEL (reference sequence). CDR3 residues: CASSQRRGVRGTEAFF. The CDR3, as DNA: TGTGCCAGCAGCCAACGACGGGGAGTTAGGGGCACTGAAGCTTTCTTT.

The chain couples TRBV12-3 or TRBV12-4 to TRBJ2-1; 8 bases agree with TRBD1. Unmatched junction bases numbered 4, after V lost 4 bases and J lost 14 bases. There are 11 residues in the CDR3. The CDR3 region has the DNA TGTGCCAGCAGTTCACAGGGGGGAGAGTTCTTC. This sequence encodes CASSSQGGEFF.

CDR3 nucleotides: TGTGCCAGCATCAACCAGGGCACTGAAGCTTTCTTT. Translation gives CASINQGTEAFF. The rearrangement joins TRBV7-2 to TRBJ1-1, with D possibly being TRBD1 (5 bases). The CDR3 loop spans 12 amino acids. Trimming removed 7 bases at V and 4 bases at J, with 10 bases between. Germline-derived CDR1 and CDR2 are SGHTA and FQGNSA.

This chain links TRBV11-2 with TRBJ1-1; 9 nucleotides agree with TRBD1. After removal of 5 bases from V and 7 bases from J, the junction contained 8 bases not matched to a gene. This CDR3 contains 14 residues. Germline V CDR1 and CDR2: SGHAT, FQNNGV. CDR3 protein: CASSLWTGEGEAFF. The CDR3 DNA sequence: TGTGCCAGCAGCCTCTGGACAGGGGAAGGTGAAGCTTTCTTT. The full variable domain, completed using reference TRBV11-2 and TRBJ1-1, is EAGVAQSPRYKIIEKRQSVAFWCNPISGHATLYWYQQILGQGPKLLIQFQNNGVVDDSQLPKDRFSAERLKGVDSTLKIQPAKLEDSAVYLCASSLWTGEGEAFFGQGTRLTVV.

CDR3 DNA sequence: TGTGCCAGCAGCGTAGATTCGGGGGTACTGGCGCTTTACAATGAGCAGTTCTTC. It yields the protein CASSVDSGVLALYNEQFF. V usage is TRBV9 and J usage is TRBJ2-1; D perhaps matches TRBD2 (6 bases). The V gene lost 0 bases and the J gene lost 4 bases, with 20 bases spanning the gap. Germline lookup yields CDR1 SGDLS and CDR2 YYNGEE. The CDR3 extends over 18 amino acids.

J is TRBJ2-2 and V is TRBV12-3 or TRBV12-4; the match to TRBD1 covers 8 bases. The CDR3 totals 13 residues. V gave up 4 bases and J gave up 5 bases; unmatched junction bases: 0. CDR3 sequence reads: CASSWDRTGELFF. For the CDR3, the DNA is TGTGCCAGCAGTTGGGACAGGACCGGGGAGCTGTTTTTT.

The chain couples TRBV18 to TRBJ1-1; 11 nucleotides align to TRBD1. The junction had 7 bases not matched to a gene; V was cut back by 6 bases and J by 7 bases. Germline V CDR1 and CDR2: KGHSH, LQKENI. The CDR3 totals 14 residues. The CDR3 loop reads CASSRGQGAIEAFF. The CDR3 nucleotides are TGTGCCAGCTCGCGAGGACAGGGGGCCATTGAAGCTTTCTTT.

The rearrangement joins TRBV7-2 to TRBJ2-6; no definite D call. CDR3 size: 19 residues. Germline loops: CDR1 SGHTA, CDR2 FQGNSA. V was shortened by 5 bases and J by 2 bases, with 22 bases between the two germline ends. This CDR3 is CASSLYSSPSGTGANVLTF. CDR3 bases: TGTGCCAGCAGCCTATACTCGAGTCCCTCTGGTACTGGGGCCAACGTCCTGACTTTC.

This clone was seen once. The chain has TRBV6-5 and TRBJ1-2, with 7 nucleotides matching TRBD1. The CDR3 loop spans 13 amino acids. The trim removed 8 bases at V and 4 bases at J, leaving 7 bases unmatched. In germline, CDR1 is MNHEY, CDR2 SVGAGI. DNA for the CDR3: TGTGCCAGCTCTGGGACAGTTCCCTATGGCTACACCTTC. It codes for CASSGTVPYGYTF.

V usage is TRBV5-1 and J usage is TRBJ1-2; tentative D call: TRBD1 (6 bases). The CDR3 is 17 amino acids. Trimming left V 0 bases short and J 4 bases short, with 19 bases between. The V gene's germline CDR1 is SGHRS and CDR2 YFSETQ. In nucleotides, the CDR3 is TGCGCCAGCAGCTTGGCCTCGGGGGCGGGCAGGGGCTATGGCTACACCTTC. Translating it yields CASSLASGAGRGYGYTF.

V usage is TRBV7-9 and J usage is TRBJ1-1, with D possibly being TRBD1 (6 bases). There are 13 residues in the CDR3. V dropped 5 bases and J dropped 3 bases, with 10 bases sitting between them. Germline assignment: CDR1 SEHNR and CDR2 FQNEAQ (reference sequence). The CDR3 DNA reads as TGTGCCAGCAGCCGCGGGGGGCACACTGAAGCTTTCTTT. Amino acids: CASSRGGHTEAFF. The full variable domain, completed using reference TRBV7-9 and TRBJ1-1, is DTGVSQNPRHKITKRGQNVTFRCDPISEHNRLYWYRQTLGQGPEFLTYFQNEAQLEKSRLLSDRFSAERPKGSFSTLEIQRTEQGDSAMYLCASSRGGHTEAFFGQGTRLTVV.

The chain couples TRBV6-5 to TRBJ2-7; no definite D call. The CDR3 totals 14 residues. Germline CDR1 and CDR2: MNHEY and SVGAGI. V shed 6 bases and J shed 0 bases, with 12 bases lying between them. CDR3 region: CASSYQEFSYEQYF. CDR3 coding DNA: TGTGCCAGCAGCTATCAGGAGTTCTCCTACGAGCAGTACTTC.